Below, one T cell receptor beta chain is given with its context. The CDR3 extends over 15 amino acids. V lost 1 base and J lost 5; bases outside the gene matches: 6. CDR1 and CDR2 from the germline V gene are LGHDT and YNNKEL (reference sequence). Only in-frame clones appear in the TCRdb table, and some are missing; sequencing was by immunoSEQ multiplex PCR. The sample lists 220,000 or so clones; roughly 84% were seen once. The data were obtained in a study of blood T cell repertoires in COVID-19. Study in general: From T cells, B-cell-depleted T cells, or PBMCs came the material, which was cDNA or gDNA.

Sequencing was performed on peripheral blood. This sequence joins TRBV3-1 (or the pseudogene TRBV3-2) and TRBJ2-5, with 8 bases aligning to TRBD2. The receptor was derived from a man aged 25 to 40 with active or convalescent COVID-19. The CDR3 is CASSQGAGVGETQYF. The CDR3, as DNA: TGTGCCAGCAGCCAAGGAGCGGGAGTAGGGGAGACCCAGTACTTC.